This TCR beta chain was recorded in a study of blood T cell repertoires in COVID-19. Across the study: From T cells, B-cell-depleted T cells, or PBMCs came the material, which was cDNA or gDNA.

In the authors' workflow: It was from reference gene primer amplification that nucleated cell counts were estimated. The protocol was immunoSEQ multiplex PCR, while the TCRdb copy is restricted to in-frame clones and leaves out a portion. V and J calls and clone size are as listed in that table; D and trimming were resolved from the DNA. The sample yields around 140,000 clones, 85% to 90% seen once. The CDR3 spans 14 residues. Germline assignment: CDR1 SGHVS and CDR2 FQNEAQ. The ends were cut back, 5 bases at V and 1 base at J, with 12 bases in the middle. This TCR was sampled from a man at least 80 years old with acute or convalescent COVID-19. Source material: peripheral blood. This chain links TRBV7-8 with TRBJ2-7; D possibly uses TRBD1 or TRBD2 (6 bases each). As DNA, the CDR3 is TGTGCCAGCAGCCGGGGGCCTGGTTCCTACGAGCAGTACTTC. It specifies CASSRGPGSYEQYF. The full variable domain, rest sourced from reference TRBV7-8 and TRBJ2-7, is GAGVSQSPRYKVAKRGQDVALRCDPISGHVSLFWYQQALGQGPEFLTYFQNEAQLDKSGLPSDRFFAERPEGSVSTLKIQRTQQEDSAVYLCASSRGPGSYEQYFGPGTRLTVT.